This record covers a single T cell receptor beta chain. Its matching antigen is unknown. CDR3 length equals 15 residues. V shed 6 bases and J 5 bases; nucleotides not matched to a gene: 8. Germline values: CDR1 MNHNS, CDR2 SASEGT. Libraries of TCR beta came from quantitative 5'-RACE with molecular barcodes. MiXCR was run by TCRdb on the 5' RACE reads, yielding one entry per CDR3 protein. The sample lists about 390,000 distinct CDR3 sequences, around 22% occurring once. The data are from a study of CD8 T cells in ankylosing spondylitis. Study-wide points: Previous work reported some of these motif variants in the synovial fluid and blood of reactive arthritis. Seven to nine highly homologous variants formed a TCR beta motif that appeared characteristic of ankylosing spondylitis blood. Reportedly, significant enrichment of disease-linked clones occurred in matched ankylosing spondylitis synovial fluid. Disease-linked clones bore a CD8+ phenotype and were relatively rare in peripheral blood.

This sequence joins TRBV6-1 and TRBJ2-3; 10 positions match TRBD2. The TCR originated in a male donor with ankylosing spondylitis. Sequencing used blood, either unsorted or a sorted T cell fraction (not recorded which). Here the CDR3 reads CASSRSGRAGDTQYF. Here the CDR3 DNA reads TGTGCCAGCAGCCGAAGCGGGAGGGCCGGAGATACGCAGTATTTT.